This TCR beta chain was found in a study of blood T cell repertoires in COVID-19. The overall study: Samples representing acute and convalescent COVID-19 were sourced from the United States, Italy and Spain.

Recruits, aged about 18 to 89 years, lived in 24 US areas. Assignments of participants to cohorts depended upon their own reported clinical history. Germline V gives CDR1 LNHDA, CDR2 SQIVND (reference sequence). J lost 4 bases, V lost 3 bases, and 10 bases had no gene match. The CDR3 extends over 17 amino acids. The method was immunoSEQ multiplex PCR; TCRdb's version includes in-frame clones alone and lacks a portion of them. The sample contains approximately 170,000 clones, approximately 80% of which appear only once. This chain connects TRBV19 to TRBJ1-2, with TRBD1 identical over 11 bases. Sequenced: PBMCs or T cells enriched from blood (not recorded which). This sequence originates from a man aged 35 to 55 who had recovered from COVID-19. CDR3 residues: CASSIWTGGYSSYGYTF. Written as DNA, the CDR3 is TGTGCCAGTAGTATTTGGACAGGGGGCTATTCGAGCTATGGCTACACCTTC.